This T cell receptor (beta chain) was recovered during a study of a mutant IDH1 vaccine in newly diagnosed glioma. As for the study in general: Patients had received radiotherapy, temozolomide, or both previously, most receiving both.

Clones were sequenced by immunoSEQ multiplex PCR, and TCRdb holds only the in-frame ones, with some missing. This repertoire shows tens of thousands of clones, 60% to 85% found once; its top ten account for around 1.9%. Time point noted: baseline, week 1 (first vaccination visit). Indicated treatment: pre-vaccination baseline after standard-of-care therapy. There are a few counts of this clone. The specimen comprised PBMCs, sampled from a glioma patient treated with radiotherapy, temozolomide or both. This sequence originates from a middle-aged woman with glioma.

CDR3 in amino acids: CASSSDRGREGTEAFF. CDR3 in DNA: TGTGCCAGCAGCTCCGACAGGGGGCGCGAGGGTACTGAAGCTTTCTTT. V usage is TRBV7-8 and J usage is TRBJ1-1, with 10 bases matching TRBD1. Germline CDR1 is SGHVS and CDR2 is FQNEAQ. The V segment lost 4 bases and the J segment 5 bases; nucleotides outside the gene matches: 10. The CDR3 runs 16 residues.